This T cell receptor beta chain was sequenced for a study of cytomegalovirus exposure and HLA in healthy donors. Study conclusions and caveats: For TCR beta chains, V- and J-gene trimming was later linked to a missense DCLRE1C variant. When a later analysis was performed, an Asian-associated ancestry cluster reportedly had fewer N-insertions than the approximately 680-donor mean. The likely explanation for a cluster of highly shared sequence variants was sequencing artifact. The study assumed roughly uniform donor sequencing depth for presence/absence analyses.

Concerning this clone itself: No antigen is known for it.

PCR employed 60 Vbeta and 13 Jbeta primers. Generated by immunoSEQ multiplex PCR, the TCRdb table keeps only in-frame clones and is missing some. The data contain 200,000 to 250,000 clones, about 74% of them singletons. Germline CDR1 and CDR2: MNHEY and SVGAGI. CDR3 length: 14 residues. The V gene end was trimmed by 5 bases and the J gene end by 10 bases; junction bases not matched to a gene: 11. The chain uses TRBV6-5 and TRBJ1-5; 7 nucleotides agree with TRBD1. Sequenced input: PBMCs. The source of this sequence is a man between 40 and 49 years old in good health and CMV-seronegative. CDR3 sequence: CASSSDRVQRPQHF. The CDR3 nucleotides are TGTGCCAGCAGTAGCGACAGGGTCCAACGACCCCAGCATTTT.